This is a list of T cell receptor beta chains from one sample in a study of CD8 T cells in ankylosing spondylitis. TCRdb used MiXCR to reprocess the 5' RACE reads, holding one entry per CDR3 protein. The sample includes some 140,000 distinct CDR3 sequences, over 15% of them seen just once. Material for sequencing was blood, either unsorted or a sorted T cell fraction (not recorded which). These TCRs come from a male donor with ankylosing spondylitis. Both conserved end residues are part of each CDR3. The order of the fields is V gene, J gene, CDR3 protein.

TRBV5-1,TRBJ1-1,CASSLAWTENTEAFF
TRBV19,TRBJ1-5,CATNKGELNQPQHF
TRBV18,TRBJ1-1,CASSYWIAGTANTEAFF
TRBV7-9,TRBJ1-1,CASSLDGVEAFF
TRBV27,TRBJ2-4,CASSSQGTGNIQYF
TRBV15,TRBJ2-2,CATSRIYGPNTGELFF
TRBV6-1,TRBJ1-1,CASRNRDRLNTEAFF
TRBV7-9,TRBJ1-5,CASSLGVEQPQHF
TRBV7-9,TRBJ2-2,CASSPYRTGVTGELFF
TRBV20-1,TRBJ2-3,CSARGRTGRNTDTQYF
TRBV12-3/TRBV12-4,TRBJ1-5,CASSFGGQRGYQPQHF
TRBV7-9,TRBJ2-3,CASTEDSSTDTQYF
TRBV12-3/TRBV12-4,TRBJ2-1,CASSLAHEQFF
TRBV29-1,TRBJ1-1,CSVEFALSAEAFF
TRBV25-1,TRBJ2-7,CASLPQGAIPYEQYF
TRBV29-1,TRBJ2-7,CSVQGLAGSRLYEQYF
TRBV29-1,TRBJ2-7,CSAKRPSTYEQYF
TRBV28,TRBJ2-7,CASLGSSSYEQYF
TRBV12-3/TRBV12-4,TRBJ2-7,CASSLGIYEQYF
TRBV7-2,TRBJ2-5,CASSPYDSWGVETQYF
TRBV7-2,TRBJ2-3,CASSPLGTGSPDTQYF
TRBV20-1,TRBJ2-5,CSARPDLIETQYF
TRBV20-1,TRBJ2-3,CSARDLAATRADTQYF
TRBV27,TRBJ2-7,CASSGTLRSSYEQYF
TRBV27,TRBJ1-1,CASSLAANTEAFF
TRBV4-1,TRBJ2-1,CASSLGEGTASYNEQFF
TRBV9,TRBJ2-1,CASSVKAGVYNEQFF
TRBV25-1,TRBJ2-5,CASSEWASGRVQETQYF
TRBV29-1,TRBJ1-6,CSVKIQGESPLHF
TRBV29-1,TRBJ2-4,CSVEAGILAKNIQYF
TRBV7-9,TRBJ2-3,CASTEGYTQYF
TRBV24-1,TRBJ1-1,CASQQGFGTEAFF
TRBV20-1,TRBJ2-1,CSARDLNGYEQFF
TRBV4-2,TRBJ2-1,CASSPVAGYDEQFF
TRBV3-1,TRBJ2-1,CASSQGTTEMSSYNEQFF
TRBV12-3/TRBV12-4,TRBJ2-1,CASSLLREQFF
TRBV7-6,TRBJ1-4,CASRGEHEKLFF
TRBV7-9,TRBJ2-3,CASSESGVSTDTQYF
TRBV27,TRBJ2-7,CASSLSGTSEYEQYF
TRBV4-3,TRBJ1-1,CASSQGTMNTEAFF
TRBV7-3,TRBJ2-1,CASSLDGRGYNEQFF
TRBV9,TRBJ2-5,CASSVAAGGNLETQYF
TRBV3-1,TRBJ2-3,CASSHPGLASGILNTDTQYF
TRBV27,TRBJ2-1,CASSFIAGGSSYNEQFF
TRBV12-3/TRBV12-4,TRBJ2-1,CASSLSGRQNEQFF
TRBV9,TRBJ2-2,CASSVGRFTGELFF
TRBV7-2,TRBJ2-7,CASSPTGGYEQYF
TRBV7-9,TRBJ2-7,CASSWAGTSGYEQYF
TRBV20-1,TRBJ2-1,CSANRASGSWYNEQFF
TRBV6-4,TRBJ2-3,CASSEEGMCTDTQYF